One and the same sample provided the 5 T cell receptor beta chains below, sequenced in a study of T cell repertoires in cytomegalovirus infection. TCRdb re-derived calls from the reads in MiXCR, one entry per CDR3 protein. This sample has more than 350,000 distinct CDR3 sequences, with roughly 30% found just once. Material for sequencing was PBMCs. The source of these receptors is a human donor in good health (CMV status not recorded). Some clones in this sample may be carry-over from other donors' samples.

This clonotype appeared a few times. The V and J genes are TRBV4-2 and TRBJ1-6; tentative D call: TRBD1 (5 bases). The CDR3 sequence is 15 residues long. Trimming cost V 4 bases and J 10 bases, with 17 bases left between them. Germline V gene lookup returns CDR1 LGHNA and CDR2 YNFKEQ. The CDR3 DNA follows: TGTGCCAGCAGCCTACCAGAGGGGTATAGGTCACCCCTCCACTTT. The encoded protein is CASSLPEGYRSPLHF.

This clonotype was detected only a few times. V is TRBV7-6 and J is TRBJ2-7; D is unresolved. Trimming removed 4 bases at V and 0 bases at J, with 10 bases between. Germline V gene lookup returns CDR1 SGHVS and CDR2 FNYEAQ. This CDR3 has 14 amino acids. This chain's CDR3 is CASSSDSTSYEQYF. CDR3 in DNA: TGTGCCAGCAGCTCTGATAGCACCTCCTACGAGCAGTACTTC.

The chain has TRBV4-3 and TRBJ2-3; 9 nucleotides agree with TRBD2. Germline V gives CDR1 LGHNA, CDR2 YSLEER. The CDR3 is 17 amino acids. V lost 2 bases and J lost 1; bases outside the gene matches: 7. For the CDR3, the DNA is TGCGCCAGCAGCCAAAGTTGGCCTAGCGGGGGCACAGATACGCAGTATTTT. It encodes CASSQSWPSGGTDTQYF.

This chain uses TRBV7-6 with TRBJ2-7; unclear D gene. Per the germline V gene, CDR1 is SGHVS and CDR2 is FNYEAQ. Trimming removed 3 bases from V and 4 bases from J, with 10 bases in between. The CDR3 is 13 residues long. CDR3 coding DNA: TGTGCCAGCAGCTTCCAGGTGGGGTACGAGCAGTACTTC. It yields the protein CASSFQVGYEQYF.

The chain employs TRBV4-1 and TRBJ1-1; D gene ambiguous. V lost 3 bases, J lost 7 bases, and 9 bases lay in between. Germline V lookup: CDR1 MGHRA, CDR2 YSYEKL. The CDR3 sequence is 12 residues long. The CDR3 spells CASSQPWGEAFF. The CDR3 bases are TGCGCCAGCAGCCAGCCTTGGGGTGAAGCTTTCTTT.